This passage covers 8 T cell receptor beta chains from one sample sequenced in a study of graft-versus-host responses after intestinal transplantation. Libraries were prepared by immunoSEQ multiplex PCR; TCRdb keeps only in-frame clonotypes and omits some of them. The repertoire consists of approximately 90,000 clones, with roughly 80% occurring once and the leading ten covering around 0.83%. These receptors have no identified antigens. The sequencing used unstimulated CD4+ T cells sorted from spleen or lymph node cells, collected before intestinal transplant. The receptor set was obtained from a human donor who received an intestinal transplant.

V gene TRBV6-4 combines with J gene TRBJ1-1; D remains ambiguous. Trimming stripped 4 bases from V and 4 bases from J, with 10 bases between. Germline V gene sequence: CDR1 MRHNA, CDR2 SNTAGT. The CDR3 is 13 amino acids. Written as DNA, the CDR3 is TGTGCCAGCAGTGCCAAAGGCGGCACTGAAGCTTTCTTT. It translates to CASSAKGGTEAFF.

V and J are TRBV28 and TRBJ2-7; 9 nucleotides align to TRBD2. V lost 8 bases to trimming and J lost 2 bases; unmatched junction nucleotides: 7. The length of the CDR3 is 14 residues. Germline V gives CDR1 MDHEN, CDR2 SYDVKM. Here the CDR3 reads CASARGGGAYEQYF. CDR3 DNA sequence: TGTGCCAGCGCCCGGGGCGGGGGGGCCTACGAGCAGTACTTC.

The genes are TRBV9 and TRBJ2-3; D is unclear. The ends were cut back, 2 bases at V and 2 bases at J, with 15 bases in the middle. The V gene's germline CDR1 is SGDLS and CDR2 YYNGEE. This CDR3 has 16 amino acids. DNA for the CDR3: TGTGCCAGCAGCGTCATGGCGGAGATTTACACAGATACGCAGTATTTT. Translating gives CASSVMAEIYTDTQYF.

This clone was observed once. The gene calls are TRBV5-1 and TRBJ2-2; D might be TRBD1 (6 bases). CDR1 is SGHRS and CDR2 is YFSETQ in the germline V gene. Trimming stripped 1 base from V and 6 bases from J, with 16 bases between. The CDR3 extends over 16 amino acids. In nucleotides, the CDR3 is TGCGCCAGCAGCTTGACCCTTAACAGGGTGGCCGGGGAGCTGTTTTTT. It yields the protein CASSLTLNRVAGELFF. Full variable domain (outside the CDR3, taken from reference TRBV5-1 and TRBJ2-2): KAGVTQTPRYLIKTRGQQVTLSCSPISGHRSVSWYQQTPGQGLQFLFEYFSETQRNKGNFPGRFSGRQFSNSRSEMNVSTLELGDSALYLCASSLTLNRVAGELFFGEGSRLTVL.

V is TRBV23-1 and J is TRBJ2-1; 7 bases map to TRBD1. TRBV23-1 is filed as an ORF, its function uncertain. V gave up 0 bases and J gave up 5 bases; unmatched junction bases: 13. The CDR3 consists of 18 residues. This CDR3 reads CASSQSGRGSNLDNEQFF. Here the CDR3 DNA reads TGCGCCAGCAGTCAATCTGGCAGGGGGAGTAACCTGGACAATGAGCAGTTCTTC.

The chain joins TRBV28 to TRBJ2-7; TRBD1 might be the D (6 bases). V was shortened by 3 bases and J by 8 bases, with 14 bases between the two germline ends. The CDR3 covers 13 residues. The germline gives CDR1 MDHEN, CDR2 SYDVKM. In DNA form, the CDR3 reads TGTGCCAGCAGTTTCTCAGGGGCTCTCAAGCAGTACTTC. Protein sequence: CASSFSGALKQYF.

The V and J genes are TRBV11-2 and TRBJ1-2, with a tentative D call TRBD1 (6 bases). Germline V gene sequence: CDR1 SGHAT, CDR2 FQNNGV. Trimming shortened V by 5 bases and J by 1 base, and 8 bases separated the two germline ends. The CDR3 covers 13 residues. The CDR3 bases are TGTGCCAGCAGCGACAGGTTTAACTATGGCTACACCTTC. Amino acids: CASSDRFNYGYTF. The full variable domain, its missing parts supplied by reference TRBV11-2 and TRBJ1-2, is EAGVAQSPRYKIIEKRQSVAFWCNPISGHATLYWYQQILGQGPKLLIQFQNNGVVDDSQLPKDRFSAERLKGVDSTLKIQPAKLEDSAVYLCASSDRFNYGYTFGSGTRLTVV.

This clone was seen just once. The chain links TRBV7-9 to TRBJ2-1; 12 nucleotides line up with TRBD2. Trimming removed 2 bases from V and 9 bases from J; junction bases left unmatched: 5. The V gene's germline CDR1 is SEHNR and CDR2 FQNEAQ (reference sequence). The CDR3 has 15 amino acids. The CDR3 DNA reads TGTGCCAGCAGCTTACTAGCGGGAGGGGGCAGTGAGCAGTTCTTC. Translated, it gives CASSLLAGGGSEQFF.